A selection of T cell receptor beta chains follows, all from one sample in a study of control samples from healthy donors and cancer patients. The method was immunoSEQ multiplex PCR; TCRdb's version includes in-frame clones alone and lacks a portion of them. In the table there are about 410,000 clones, approximately 92% of which are singletons. The sequencing sample was made of PBMCs. Receptors were obtained from a man aged 35 to 55 with head and neck cancer. CDR3s include the opening cysteine and the closing phenylalanine or tryptophan. D genes are given only for firm matches. Size tells how often a clone was seen (once, few, many) or the class of an expanded clone, and some rows leave it out.

size: .
J: TRBJ2-2
V: TRBV12-5
D: .
DNA: TGTGCTAGTGCGAAAGGGAACACCGGGGAGCTGTTTTTT
CDR3: CASAKGNTGELFF

size: .
J: TRBJ1-2
V: TRBV5-6
D: TRBD1
DNA: TGTGCCAGCAGCCGTGTACCGGGACAGCTCGACTATGGCTACACCTTC
CDR3: CASSRVPGQLDYGYTF

size: .
J: TRBJ2-2
V: TRBV7-3
D: .
DNA: TGTGCCAGCAGCTTGTGGGGTACCGGGGAGCTGTTTTTT
CDR3: CASSLWGTGELFF

size: .
J: TRBJ1-2
V: TRBV27
D: .
DNA: TGTGCCAGCAGTTTCCGGGCCCTTGGTTATGGCTACACCTTC
CDR3: CASSFRALGYGYTF

size: once
J: TRBJ2-3
V: TRBV18
D: .
DNA: TGTGCCAGCTCACGGAGGGACAACACAGATACGCAGTATTTT
CDR3: CASSRRDNTDTQYF

size: .
J: TRBJ2-7
V: TRBV28
D: TRBD1
DNA: TGTGCCAGCAGTCTCCCCCGGCAGGGGGCGGGGGAGCAGTACTTC
CDR3: CASSLPRQGAGEQYF

size: .
J: TRBJ2-5
V: TRBV4-1
D: .
DNA: TGCGCCAGCAGCCAAGTAGGACACCAAGAGACCCAGTACTTC
CDR3: CASSQVGHQETQYF

size: .
J: TRBJ1-3
V: TRBV12-3/TRBV12-4
D: .
DNA: TGTGCCAGCAGTTTAGCGCTGGGAAACACCATATATTTT
CDR3: CASSLALGNTIYF

size: .
J: TRBJ2-5
V: TRBV19
D: .
DNA: TGTGCCAGTAGTATTGGGACCAGTCAAGAGACCCAGTACTTC
CDR3: CASSIGTSQETQYF

size: .
J: TRBJ1-3
V: TRBV2
D: .
DNA: TGTGCCAGCAGCCTGGGCCGCGGTGACACCATATATTTT
CDR3: CASSLGRGDTIYF

size: .
J: TRBJ2-4
V: TRBV7-3
D: TRBD2
DNA: TGTGCCAGCAGCTTAGCGGGGGATACGGACATTCAGTACTTC
CDR3: CASSLAGDTDIQYF

size: once
J: TRBJ2-1
V: TRBV24-1
D: .
DNA: TGTGCCACCAGTGAAACTAGCTACAATGAGCAGTTCTTC
CDR3: CATSETSYNEQFF

size: .
J: TRBJ2-2
V: TRBV2
D: TRBD2
DNA: TGTGCCAGCAATCTAGCGGGAGGTTCTACCGGGGAGCTGTTTTTT
CDR3: CASNLAGGSTGELFF

size: .
J: TRBJ1-3
V: TRBV28
D: TRBD1
DNA: TGTGCCAGCAGATCCCAGGGGGCGGAAGGAAACACCATATATTTT
CDR3: CASRSQGAEGNTIYF

size: .
J: TRBJ2-7
V: TRBV5-1
D: TRBD1
DNA: TGCGCCAGCAGCCAGGACAGGGGCTACGAGCAGTACTTC
CDR3: CASSQDRGYEQYF

size: .
J: TRBJ1-2
V: TRBV6-5
D: .
DNA: TGTGCCAGCAGTCAATCTTACAGGGTCAACTATGGCTACACCTTC
CDR3: CASSQSYRVNYGYTF

size: .
J: TRBJ1-1
V: TRBV14
D: .
DNA: TGTGCCAGCAGCCAAGTCCGTTGGGGGACTGAAGCTTTCTTT
CDR3: CASSQVRWGTEAFF

size: .
J: TRBJ1-3
V: TRBV6-1
D: .
DNA: TGTGCCAGCAGTGAGTTTAGCACGATTGGAAACACCATATATTTT
CDR3: CASSEFSTIGNTIYF